The present T cell receptor (beta chain) was sequenced within a study of Graves' ophthalmopathy and Graves' hyperthyroidism. Study-level findings and limits: With 70.59% sensitivity and approximately 72% specificity, the model predicted ophthalmopathy progression.

The CDR3 covers 14 residues. Germline values: CDR1 LNHNV, CDR2 YYDKDF (reference sequence). Trimming cost V 5 bases and J 0 bases, with 8 bases left between them. Excluded were patients with other autoimmune diseases, uncontrolled infections, pregnancy or lactation. The evidence that diagnosis relied on was clinical symptoms, serum thyroxine, TRAb, thyroid ultrasound and orbital computed tomography. RNA served as the template for amplifying TCR beta CDR3 regions. An opening RT-PCR round employed HTBI primers and preceded a second-round multiplex PCR. TCRdb analysed the multiplex PCR reads with MiXCR anew, one entry per CDR3 protein. The sample includes hundreds of thousands of distinct CDR3 sequences, roughly 20% of them seen just once. For this clonotype: Antigen: not known.

The sequenced material came from peripheral blood. J is TRBJ1-5 and V is TRBV15; D call uncertain. The TCR was taken from a woman aged 18-35 years with stable Graves' hyperthyroidism. Some clones in this sample may be carry-over from other donors' samples. The CDR3 loop reads CATSPLRSNQPQHF. The CDR3 coding sequence is TGTGCCACCAGCCCTCTTCGTAGCAATCAGCCCCAGCATTTT.